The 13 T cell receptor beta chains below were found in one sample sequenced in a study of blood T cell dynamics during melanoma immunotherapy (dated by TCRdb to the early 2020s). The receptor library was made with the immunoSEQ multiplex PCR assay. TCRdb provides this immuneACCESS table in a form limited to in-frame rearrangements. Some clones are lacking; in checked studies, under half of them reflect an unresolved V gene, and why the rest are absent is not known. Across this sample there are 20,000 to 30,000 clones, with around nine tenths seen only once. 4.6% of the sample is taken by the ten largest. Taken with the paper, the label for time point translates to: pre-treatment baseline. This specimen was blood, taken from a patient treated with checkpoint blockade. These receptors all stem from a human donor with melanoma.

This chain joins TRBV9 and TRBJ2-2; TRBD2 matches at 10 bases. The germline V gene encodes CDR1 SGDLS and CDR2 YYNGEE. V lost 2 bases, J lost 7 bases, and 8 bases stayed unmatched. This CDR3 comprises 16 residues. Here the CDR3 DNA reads TGTGCCAGCAGCGTTGGAGCGGGGGGGATCGGCGGGGAGCTGTTTTTT. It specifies CASSVGAGGIGGELFF.

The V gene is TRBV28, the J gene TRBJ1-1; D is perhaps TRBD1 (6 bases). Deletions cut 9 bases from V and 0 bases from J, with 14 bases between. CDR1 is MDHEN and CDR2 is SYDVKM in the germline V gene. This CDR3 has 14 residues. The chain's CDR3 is CASGGGAMNTEAFF. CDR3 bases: TGTGCCAGTGGGGGCGGGGCCATGAACACTGAAGCTTTCTTT.

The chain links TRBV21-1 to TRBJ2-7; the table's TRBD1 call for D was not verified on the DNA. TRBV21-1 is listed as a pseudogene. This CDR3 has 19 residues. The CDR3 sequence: CASSPRDRTHPPSPSEQYF. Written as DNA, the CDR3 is TGTGCCAGCAGCCCACGGGACAGAACTCACCCGCCCTCCCCGTCCGAGCAGTACTTC.

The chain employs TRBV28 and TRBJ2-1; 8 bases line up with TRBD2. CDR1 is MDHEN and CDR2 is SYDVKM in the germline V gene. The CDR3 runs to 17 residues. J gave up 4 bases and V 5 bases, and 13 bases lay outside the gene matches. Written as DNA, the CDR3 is TGTGCCAGCAGTACCGCCCGTAGGAGCGGGAGTTACAATGAGCAGTTCTTC. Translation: CASSTARRSGSYNEQFF.

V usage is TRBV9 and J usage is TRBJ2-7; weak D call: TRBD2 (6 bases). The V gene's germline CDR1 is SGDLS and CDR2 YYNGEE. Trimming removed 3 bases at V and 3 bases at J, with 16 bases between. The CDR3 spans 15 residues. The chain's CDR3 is CASSARDWGIYEQYF. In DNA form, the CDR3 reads TGTGCCAGCAGCGCCCGGGACTGGGGGATCTACGAGCAGTACTTC.

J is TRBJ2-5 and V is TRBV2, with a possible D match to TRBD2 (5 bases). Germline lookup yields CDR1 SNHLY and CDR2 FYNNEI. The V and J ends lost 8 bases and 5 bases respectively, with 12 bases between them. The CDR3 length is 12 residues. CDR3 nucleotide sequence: TGTGCCAGCGGGGAGTCGAGGGAGACCCAGTACTTC. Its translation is CASGESRETQYF.

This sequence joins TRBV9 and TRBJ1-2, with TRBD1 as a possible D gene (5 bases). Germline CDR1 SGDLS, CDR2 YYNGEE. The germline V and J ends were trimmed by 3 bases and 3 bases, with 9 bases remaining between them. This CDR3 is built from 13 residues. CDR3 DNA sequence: TGTGCCAGCAGCGGAGACAGTCACTATGGCTACACCTTC. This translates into CASSGDSHYGYTF.

CDR3 sequence (DNA): TGCAGTGCTAGCACTGACTACGAGCAGTACTTC. Translated, it gives CSASTDYEQYF. The V call is TRBV20-1, the J call TRBJ2-7; D is ambiguous. Trimming removed 3 bases from V and 3 bases from J, with 6 bases in between. This CDR3 comprises 11 residues. The germline V gene encodes CDR1 DFQATT and CDR2 SNEGSKA (reference sequence).

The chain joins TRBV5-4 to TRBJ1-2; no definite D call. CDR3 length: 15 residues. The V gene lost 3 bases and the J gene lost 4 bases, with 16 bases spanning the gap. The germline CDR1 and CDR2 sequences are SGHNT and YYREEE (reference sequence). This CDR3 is CASSSDLGGLYGYTF. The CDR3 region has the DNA TGTGCCAGCAGCTCGGATTTAGGAGGGCTCTATGGCTACACCTTC. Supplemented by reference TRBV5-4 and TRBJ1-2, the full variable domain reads ETGVTQSPTHLIKTRGQQVTLRCSSQSGHNTVSWYQQALGQGPQFIFQYYREEENGRGNFPPRFSGLQFPNYSSELNVNALELDDSALYLCASSSDLGGLYGYTFGSGTRLTVV.

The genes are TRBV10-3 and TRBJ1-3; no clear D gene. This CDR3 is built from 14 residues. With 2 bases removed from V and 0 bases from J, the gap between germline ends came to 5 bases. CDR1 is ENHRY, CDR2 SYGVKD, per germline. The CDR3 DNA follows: TGTGCCATCAGTGAGGCCGGCTCTGGAAACACCATATATTTT. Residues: CAISEAGSGNTIYF.

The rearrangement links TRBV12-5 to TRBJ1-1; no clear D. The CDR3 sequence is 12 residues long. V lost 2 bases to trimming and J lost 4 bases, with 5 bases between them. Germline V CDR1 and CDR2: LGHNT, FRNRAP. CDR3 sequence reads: CASGLTPTEAFF. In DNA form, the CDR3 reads TGTGCTAGTGGTTTGACCCCCACTGAAGCTTTCTTT.

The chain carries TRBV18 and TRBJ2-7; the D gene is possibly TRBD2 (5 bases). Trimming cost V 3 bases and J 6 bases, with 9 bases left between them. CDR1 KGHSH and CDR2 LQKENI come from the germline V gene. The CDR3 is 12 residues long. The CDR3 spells CASSPLAAEQYF. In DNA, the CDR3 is TGTGCCAGCTCACCCCTAGCTGCCGAGCAGTACTTC.

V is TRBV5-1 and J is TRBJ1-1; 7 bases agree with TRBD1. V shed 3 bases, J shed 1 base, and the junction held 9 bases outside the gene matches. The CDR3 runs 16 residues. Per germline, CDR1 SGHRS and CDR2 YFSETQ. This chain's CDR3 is CASSSNPGQANTEAFF. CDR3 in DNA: TGCGCCAGCAGCTCTAATCCCGGACAGGCGAACACTGAAGCTTTCTTT. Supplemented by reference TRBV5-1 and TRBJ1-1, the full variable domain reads KAGVTQTPRYLIKTRGQQVTLSCSPISGHRSVSWYQQTPGQGLQFLFEYFSETQRNKGNFPGRFSGRQFSNSRSEMNVSTLELGDSALYLCASSSNPGQANTEAFFGQGTRLTVV.